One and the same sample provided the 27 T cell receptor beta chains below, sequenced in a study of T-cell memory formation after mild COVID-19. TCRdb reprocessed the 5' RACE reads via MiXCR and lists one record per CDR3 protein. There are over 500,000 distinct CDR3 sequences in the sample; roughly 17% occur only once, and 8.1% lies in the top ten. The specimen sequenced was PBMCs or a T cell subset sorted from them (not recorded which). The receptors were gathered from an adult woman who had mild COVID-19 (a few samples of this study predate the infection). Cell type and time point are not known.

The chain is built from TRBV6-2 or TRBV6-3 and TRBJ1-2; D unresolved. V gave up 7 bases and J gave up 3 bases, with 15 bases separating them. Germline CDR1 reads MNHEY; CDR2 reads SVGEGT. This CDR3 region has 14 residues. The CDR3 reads CASTTGYSDYGYTF. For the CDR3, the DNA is TGTGCCAGCACCACGGGGTATTCGGACTATGGCTACACCTTC.

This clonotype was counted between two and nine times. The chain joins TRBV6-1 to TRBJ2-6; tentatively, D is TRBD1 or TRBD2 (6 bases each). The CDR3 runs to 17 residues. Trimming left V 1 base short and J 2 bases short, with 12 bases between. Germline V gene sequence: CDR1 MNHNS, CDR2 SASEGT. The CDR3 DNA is TGTGCCAGCAGTGAAGTCGGGGGCGTCGCTGGGGCCAACGTCCTGACTTTC. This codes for CASSEVGGVAGANVLTF.

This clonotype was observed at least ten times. The CDR3 coding sequence is TGTGCCAGCTCACCACCGATAGCACCCTACGAGCAGTACTTC. Translation: CASSPPIAPYEQYF. This chain uses TRBV18 with TRBJ2-7; D is ambiguous. Trimming cost V 0 bases and J 2 bases, with 8 bases left between them. Germline V CDR1 and CDR2: KGHSH, LQKENI. The CDR3 sequence is 14 residues long. Filled out from reference TRBV18 and TRBJ2-7, the complete variable domain reads NAGVMQNPRHLVRRRGQEARLRCSPMKGHSHVYWYRQLPEEGLKFMVYLQKENIIDESGMPKERFSAEFPKEGPSILRIQQVVRGDSAAYFCASSPPIAPYEQYFGPGTRLTVT.

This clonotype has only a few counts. This CDR3 is CSTRVSANYGYTF. The CDR3 bases are TGCAGCACCAGGGTATCGGCTAACTATGGCTACACCTTC. V and J are TRBV29-1 and TRBJ1-2; D perhaps matches TRBD1 (5 bases). Trimming shortened V by 8 bases and J by 0 bases, and 13 bases separated the two germline ends. Germline CDR1 SQVTM, CDR2 ANQGSEA. The CDR3 totals 13 residues.

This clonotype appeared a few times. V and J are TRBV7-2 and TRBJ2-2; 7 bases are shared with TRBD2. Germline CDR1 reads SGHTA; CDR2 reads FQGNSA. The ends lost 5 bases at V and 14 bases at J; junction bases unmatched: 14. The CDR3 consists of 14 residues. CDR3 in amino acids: CASSPGGSPRGLFF. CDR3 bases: TGTGCCAGCAGCCCCGGGGGGAGTCCTCGGGGCCTGTTTTTT. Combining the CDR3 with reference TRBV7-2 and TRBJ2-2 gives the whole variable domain GAGVSQSPSNKVTEKGKDVELRCDPISGHTALYWYRQSLGQGLEFLIYFQGNSAPDKSGLPSDRFSAERTGGSVSTLTIQRTQQEDSAVYLCASSPGGSPRGLFFGEGSRLTVL.

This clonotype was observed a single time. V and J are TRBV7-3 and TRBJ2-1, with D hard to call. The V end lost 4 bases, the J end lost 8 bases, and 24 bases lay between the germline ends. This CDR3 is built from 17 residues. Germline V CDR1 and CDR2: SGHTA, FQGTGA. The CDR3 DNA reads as TGTGCCAGCAGCTACAGAACATACAACCCGAGATTGGATGAGCAGTTCTTC. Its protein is CASSYRTYNPRLDEQFF.

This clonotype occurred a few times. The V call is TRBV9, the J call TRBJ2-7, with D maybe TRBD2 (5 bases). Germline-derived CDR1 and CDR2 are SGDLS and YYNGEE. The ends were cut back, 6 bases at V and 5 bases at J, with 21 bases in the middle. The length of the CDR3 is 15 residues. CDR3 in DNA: TGTGCCAGCACCCCTGAGGGCCGCAGTTATGACGAGCAGTACTTC. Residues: CASTPEGRSYDEQYF.

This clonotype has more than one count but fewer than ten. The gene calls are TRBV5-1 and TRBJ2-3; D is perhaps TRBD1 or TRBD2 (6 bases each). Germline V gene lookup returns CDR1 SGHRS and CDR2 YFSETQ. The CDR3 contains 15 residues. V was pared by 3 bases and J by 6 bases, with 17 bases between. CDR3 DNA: TGCGCCAGCAGCTGGGAGGTTGCAGGGGCCGATACGCAGTATTTT. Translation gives CASSWEVAGADTQYF.

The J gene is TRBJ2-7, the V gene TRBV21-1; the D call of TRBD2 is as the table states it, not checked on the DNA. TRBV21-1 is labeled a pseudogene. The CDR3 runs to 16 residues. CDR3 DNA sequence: TGTGCCAGCAGCAAACCTAGCGGGAGGGCCCGGACCGAGCAGTACTTC. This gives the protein CASSKPSGRARTEQYF.

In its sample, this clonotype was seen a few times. The CDR3 nucleotides are TGCGCCAGCAGTCAATCAGGGACAGGGGCCCCTGATACGCAGTATTTT. It is translated as CASSQSGTGAPDTQYF. The rearrangement links TRBV23-1 to TRBJ2-3, with 10 bases that match TRBD1. TRBV23-1 is assigned to the ORF class and has an uncertain function. V was pared by 0 bases and J by 6 bases, with 6 bases of the junction left unmatched. This CDR3 spans 16 amino acids.

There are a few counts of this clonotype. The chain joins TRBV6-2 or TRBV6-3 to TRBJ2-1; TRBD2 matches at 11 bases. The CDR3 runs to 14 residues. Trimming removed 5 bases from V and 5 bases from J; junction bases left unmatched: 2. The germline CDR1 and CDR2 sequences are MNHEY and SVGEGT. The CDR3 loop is CASSTTSGNNEQFF. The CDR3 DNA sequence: TGTGCCAGCAGTACGACTAGCGGGAACAATGAGCAGTTCTTC.

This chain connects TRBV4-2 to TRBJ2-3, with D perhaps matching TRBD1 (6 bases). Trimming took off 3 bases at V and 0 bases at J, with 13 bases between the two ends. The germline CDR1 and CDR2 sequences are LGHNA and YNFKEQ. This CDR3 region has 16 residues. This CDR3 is CASSHPGTQSTDTQYF. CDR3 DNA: TGTGCCAGCAGCCACCCCGGGACACAGAGCACAGATACGCAGTATTTT.

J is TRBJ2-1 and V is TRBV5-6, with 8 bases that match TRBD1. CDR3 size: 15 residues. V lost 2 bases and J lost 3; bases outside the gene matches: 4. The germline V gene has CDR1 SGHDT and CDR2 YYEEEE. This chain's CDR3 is CASSLRQGIYNEQFF. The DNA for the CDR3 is TGTGCCAGCAGCTTAAGACAGGGGATCTACAATGAGCAGTTCTTC. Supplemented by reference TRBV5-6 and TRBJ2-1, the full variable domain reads DAGVTQSPTHLIKTRGQQVTLRCSPKSGHDTVSWYQQALGQGPQFIFQYYEEEERQRGNFPDRFSGHQFPNYSSELNVNALLLGDSALYLCASSLRQGIYNEQFFGPGTRLTVL.

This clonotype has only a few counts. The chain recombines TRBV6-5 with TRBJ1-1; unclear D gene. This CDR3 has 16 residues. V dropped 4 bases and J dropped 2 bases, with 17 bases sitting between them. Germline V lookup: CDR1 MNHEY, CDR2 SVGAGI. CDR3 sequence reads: CASSLAPGKFNTEAFF. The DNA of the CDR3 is TGTGCCAGCAGTTTAGCCCCCGGGAAGTTTAACACTGAAGCTTTCTTT.

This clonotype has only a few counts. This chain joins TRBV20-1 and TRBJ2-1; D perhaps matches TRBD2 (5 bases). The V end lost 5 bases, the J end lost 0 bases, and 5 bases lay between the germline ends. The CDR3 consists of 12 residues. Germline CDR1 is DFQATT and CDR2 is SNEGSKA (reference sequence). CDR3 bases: TGCAGTGCTGGGAGCTCCTACAATGAGCAGTTCTTC. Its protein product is CSAGSSYNEQFF.

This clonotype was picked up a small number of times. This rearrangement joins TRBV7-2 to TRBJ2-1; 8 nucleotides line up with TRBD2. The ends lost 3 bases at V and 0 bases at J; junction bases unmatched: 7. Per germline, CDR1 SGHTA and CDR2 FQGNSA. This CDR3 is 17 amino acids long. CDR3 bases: TGTGCCAGCAGCTTCGCACTAGCGGATAGCTCCTACAATGAGCAGTTCTTC. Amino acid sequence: CASSFALADSSYNEQFF.

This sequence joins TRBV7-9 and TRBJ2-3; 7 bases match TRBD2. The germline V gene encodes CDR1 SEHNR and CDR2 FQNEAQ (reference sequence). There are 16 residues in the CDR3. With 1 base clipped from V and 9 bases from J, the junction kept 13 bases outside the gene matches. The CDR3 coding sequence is TGTGCCAGCAGCTTAGTCACTAGCGAGCCTCCATGGACGCAGTATTTT. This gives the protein CASSLVTSEPPWTQYF.

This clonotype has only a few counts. The CDR3 region has the DNA TGTGCCAGCAGCCAGGGTGCCTCGGGTTACGAGCAGTACTTC. Translating gives CASSQGASGYEQYF. The V and J genes are TRBV3-1 and TRBJ2-7; D is undetermined. Trimming cost V 3 bases and J 4 bases, with 13 bases left between them. The CDR3 has 14 residues. Germline V gene sequence: CDR1 LGHDT, CDR2 YNNKEL (reference sequence).

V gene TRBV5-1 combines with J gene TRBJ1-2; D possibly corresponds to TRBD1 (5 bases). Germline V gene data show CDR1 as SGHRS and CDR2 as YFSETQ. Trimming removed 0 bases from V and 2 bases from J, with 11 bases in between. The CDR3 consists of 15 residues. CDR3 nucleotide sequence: TGCGCCAGCAGCTTGGAGCAGGGAAAGAACTATGGCTACACCTTC. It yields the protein CASSLEQGKNYGYTF. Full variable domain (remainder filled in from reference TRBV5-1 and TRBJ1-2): KAGVTQTPRYLIKTRGQQVTLSCSPISGHRSVSWYQQTPGQGLQFLFEYFSETQRNKGNFPGRFSGRQFSNSRSEMNVSTLELGDSALYLCASSLEQGKNYGYTFGSGTRLTVV.

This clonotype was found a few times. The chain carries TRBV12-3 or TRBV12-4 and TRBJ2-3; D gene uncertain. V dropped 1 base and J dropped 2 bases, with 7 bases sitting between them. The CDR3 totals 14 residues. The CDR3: CASSLGRYTDTQYF. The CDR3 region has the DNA TGTGCCAGCAGTTTAGGGCGGTACACAGATACGCAGTATTTT.

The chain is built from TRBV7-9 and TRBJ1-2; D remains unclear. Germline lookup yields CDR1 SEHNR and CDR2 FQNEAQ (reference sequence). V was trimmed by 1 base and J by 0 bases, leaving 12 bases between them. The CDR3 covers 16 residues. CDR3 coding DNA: TGTGCCAGCAGCTTAGAATCTTCAGGAGCTAACTATGGCTACACCTTC. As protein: CASSLESSGANYGYTF.

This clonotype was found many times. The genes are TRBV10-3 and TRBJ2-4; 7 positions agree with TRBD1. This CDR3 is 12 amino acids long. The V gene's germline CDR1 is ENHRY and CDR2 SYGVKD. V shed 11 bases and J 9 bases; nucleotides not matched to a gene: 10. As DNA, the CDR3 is TGTGCCGTTACGACAGGGATCGGCATTCAGTACTTC. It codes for CAVTTGIGIQYF.

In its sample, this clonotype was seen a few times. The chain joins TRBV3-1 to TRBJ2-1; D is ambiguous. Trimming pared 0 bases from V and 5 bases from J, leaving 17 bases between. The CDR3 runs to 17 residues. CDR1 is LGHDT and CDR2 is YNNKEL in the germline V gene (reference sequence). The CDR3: CASSQDWGLGRDNEQFF. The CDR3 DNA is TGTGCCAGCAGCCAAGATTGGGGTTTAGGACGTGACAATGAGCAGTTCTTC.

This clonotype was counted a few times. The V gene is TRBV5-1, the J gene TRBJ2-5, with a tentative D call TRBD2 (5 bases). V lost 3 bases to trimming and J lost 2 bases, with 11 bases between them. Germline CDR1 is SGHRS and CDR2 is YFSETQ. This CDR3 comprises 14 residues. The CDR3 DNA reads TGCGCCAGCAGCTGGGAGCAGGTGCAAGAGACCCAGTACTTC. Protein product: CASSWEQVQETQYF.

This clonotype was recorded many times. CDR3 bases: TGCAGTGTAGGACAGAACTATGGCTACACCTTC. Amino acid sequence: CSVGQNYGYTF. The chain has TRBV29-1 and TRBJ1-2, with a weak D call TRBD1 (6 bases). CDR3 length: 11 amino acids. Germline V gene lookup returns CDR1 SQVTM and CDR2 ANQGSEA.

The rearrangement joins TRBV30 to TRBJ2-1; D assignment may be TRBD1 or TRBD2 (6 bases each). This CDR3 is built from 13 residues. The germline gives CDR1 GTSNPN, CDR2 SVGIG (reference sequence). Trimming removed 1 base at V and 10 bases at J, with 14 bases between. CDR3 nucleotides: TGTGCCTGGAGTGGGTTGGGGGGCAACGAGCAGTTCTTC. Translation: CAWSGLGGNEQFF.

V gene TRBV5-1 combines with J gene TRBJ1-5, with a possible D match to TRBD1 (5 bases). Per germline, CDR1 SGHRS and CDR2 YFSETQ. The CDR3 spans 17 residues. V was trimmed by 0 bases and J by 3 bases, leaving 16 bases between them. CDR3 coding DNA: TGCGCCAGCAGCTTGGGAGGTGGGGGACTAAACAATCAGCCCCAGCATTTT. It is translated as CASSLGGGGLNNQPQHF.